This TCR beta chain derives from a study of identical twins. This clonotype was seen a handful of times. In germline, CDR1 is DFQATT, CDR2 SNEGSKA (reference sequence). V was pared by 0 bases and J by 4 bases, with 13 bases between. The CDR3 has 15 amino acids. From the 5' RACE reads, TCRdb called clonotypes with MiXCR, one entry per CDR3 protein. The sample has roughly 570,000 distinct CDR3 sequences; roughly 9.9% are singletons. These data also formed part of another study, on yellow fever vaccine responses in identical twins.

Sequencing input: PBMCs. This TCR was sampled from a woman between 18 and 30 years old in good health. The chain joins TRBV20-1 to TRBJ1-5, with a possible D match to TRBD1 (6 bases). The DNA of the CDR3 is TGCAGTGCTAGAGAGTCAGGGGCGCTAAATCAGCCCCAGCATTTT. It translates to CSARESGALNQPQHF.